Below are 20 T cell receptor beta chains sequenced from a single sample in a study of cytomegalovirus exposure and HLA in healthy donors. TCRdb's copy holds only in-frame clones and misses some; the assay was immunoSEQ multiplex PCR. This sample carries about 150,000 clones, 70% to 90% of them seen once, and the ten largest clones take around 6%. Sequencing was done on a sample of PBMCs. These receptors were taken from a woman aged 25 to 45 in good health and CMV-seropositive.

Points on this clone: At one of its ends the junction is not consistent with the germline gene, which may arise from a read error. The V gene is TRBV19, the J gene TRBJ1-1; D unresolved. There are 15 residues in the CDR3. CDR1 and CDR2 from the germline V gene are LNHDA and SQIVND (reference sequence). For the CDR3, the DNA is TGTGCCAGTAGCTCCCTCGGGTCATTGAACACCGAAGCTTTCTTT. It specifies CASSSLGSLNTEAFF.

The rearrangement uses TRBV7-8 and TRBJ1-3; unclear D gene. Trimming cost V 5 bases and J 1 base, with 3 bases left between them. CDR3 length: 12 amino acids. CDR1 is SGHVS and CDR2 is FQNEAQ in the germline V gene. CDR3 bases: TGTGCCAGCAGCACATCTGGAAACACCATATATTTT. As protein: CASSTSGNTIYF. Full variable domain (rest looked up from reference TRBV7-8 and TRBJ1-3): GAGVSQSPRYKVAKRGQDVALRCDPISGHVSLFWYQQALGQGPEFLTYFQNEAQLDKSGLPSDRFFAERPEGSVSTLKIQRTQQEDSAVYLCASSTSGNTIYFGEGSWLTVV.

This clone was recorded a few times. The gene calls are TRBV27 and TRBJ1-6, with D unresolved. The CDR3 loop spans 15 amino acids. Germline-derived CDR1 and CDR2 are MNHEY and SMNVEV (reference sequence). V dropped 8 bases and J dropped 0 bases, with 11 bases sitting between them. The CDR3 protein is CASGRGSSYNSPLHF. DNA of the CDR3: TGTGCCAGCGGCCGGGGTAGCTCCTATAATTCACCCCTCCACTTT.

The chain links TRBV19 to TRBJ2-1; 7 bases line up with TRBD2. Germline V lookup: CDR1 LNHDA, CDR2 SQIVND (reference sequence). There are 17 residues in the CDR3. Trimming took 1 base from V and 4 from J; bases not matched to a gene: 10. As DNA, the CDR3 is TGTGCCAGTAGTATAGGTGGGAGCGGGGAACCATACAATGAGCAGTTCTTC. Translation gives CASSIGGSGEPYNEQFF.

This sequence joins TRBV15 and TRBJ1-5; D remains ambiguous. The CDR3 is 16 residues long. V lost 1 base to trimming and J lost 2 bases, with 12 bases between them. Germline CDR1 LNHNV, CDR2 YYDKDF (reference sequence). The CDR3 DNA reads TGTGCCACCAGCAGAGTTGGCAGAGGAGGCAATCAGCCCCAGCATTTT. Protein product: CATSRVGRGGNQPQHF.

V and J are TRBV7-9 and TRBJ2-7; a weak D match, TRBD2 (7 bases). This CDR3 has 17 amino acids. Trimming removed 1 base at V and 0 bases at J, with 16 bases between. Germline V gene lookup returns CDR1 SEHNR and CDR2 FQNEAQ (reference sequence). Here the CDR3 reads CASSLVVGGASSYEQYF. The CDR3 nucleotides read TGTGCCAGCAGCTTAGTGGTTGGGGGGGCAAGCTCCTACGAGCAGTACTTC.

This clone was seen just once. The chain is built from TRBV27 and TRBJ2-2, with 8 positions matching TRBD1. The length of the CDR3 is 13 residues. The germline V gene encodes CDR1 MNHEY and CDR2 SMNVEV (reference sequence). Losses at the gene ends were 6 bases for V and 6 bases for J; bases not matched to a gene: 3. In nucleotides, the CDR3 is TGTGCCAGCAGCCTCAGGGGGCCCGGGGAGCTGTTTTTT. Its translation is CASSLRGPGELFF.

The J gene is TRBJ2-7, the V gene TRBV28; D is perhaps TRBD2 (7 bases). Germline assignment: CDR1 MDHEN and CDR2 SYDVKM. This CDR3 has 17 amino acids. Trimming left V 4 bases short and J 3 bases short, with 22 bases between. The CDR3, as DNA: TGTGCCAGCAGTTCCCCCAGGGGTGGGGAGGGTCACTACGAGCAGTACTTC. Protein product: CASSSPRGGEGHYEQYF.

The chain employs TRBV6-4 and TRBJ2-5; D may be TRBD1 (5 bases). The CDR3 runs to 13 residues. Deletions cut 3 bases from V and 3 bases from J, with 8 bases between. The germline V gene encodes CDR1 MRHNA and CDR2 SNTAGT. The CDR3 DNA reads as TGTGCCAGCAGTGAAGGGGCTGAAGAGACCCAGTACTTC. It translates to CASSEGAEETQYF.

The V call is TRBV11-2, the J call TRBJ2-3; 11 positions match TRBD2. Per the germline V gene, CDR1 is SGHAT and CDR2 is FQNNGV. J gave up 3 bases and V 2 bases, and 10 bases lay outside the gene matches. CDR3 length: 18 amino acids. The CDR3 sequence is CASSLRPATSGGTDTQYF. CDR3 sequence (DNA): TGTGCCAGCAGCTTAAGGCCCGCTACTAGCGGGGGAACAGATACGCAGTATTTT.

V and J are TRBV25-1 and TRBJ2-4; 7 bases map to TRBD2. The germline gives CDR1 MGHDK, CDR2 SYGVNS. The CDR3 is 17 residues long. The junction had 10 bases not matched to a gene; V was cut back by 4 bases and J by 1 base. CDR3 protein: CASSGGRGSMAKNIQYF. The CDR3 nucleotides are TGTGCCAGCAGTGGTGGCCGCGGGAGTATGGCCAAAAACATTCAGTACTTC.

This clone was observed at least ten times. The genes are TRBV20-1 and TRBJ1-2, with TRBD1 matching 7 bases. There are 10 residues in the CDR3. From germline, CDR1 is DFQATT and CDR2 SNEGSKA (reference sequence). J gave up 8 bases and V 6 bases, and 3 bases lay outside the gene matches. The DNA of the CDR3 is TGCAGTGCAGGGGACAGCGGCTACACCTTC. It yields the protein CSAGDSGYTF.

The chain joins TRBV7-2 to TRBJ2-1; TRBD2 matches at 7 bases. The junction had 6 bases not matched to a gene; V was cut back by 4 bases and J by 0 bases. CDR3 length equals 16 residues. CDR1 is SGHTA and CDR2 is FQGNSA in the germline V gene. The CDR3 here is CASSSSGLSSYNEQFF. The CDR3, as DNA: TGTGCCAGCAGCTCTAGCGGACTTAGCTCCTACAATGAGCAGTTCTTC.

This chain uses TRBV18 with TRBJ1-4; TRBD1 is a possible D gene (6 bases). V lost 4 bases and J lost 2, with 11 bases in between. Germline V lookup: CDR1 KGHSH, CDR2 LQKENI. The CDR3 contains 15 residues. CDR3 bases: TGTGCCAGCTCACGGTCTGGGGGCACTAATGAAAAACTGTTTTTT. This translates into CASSRSGGTNEKLFF.

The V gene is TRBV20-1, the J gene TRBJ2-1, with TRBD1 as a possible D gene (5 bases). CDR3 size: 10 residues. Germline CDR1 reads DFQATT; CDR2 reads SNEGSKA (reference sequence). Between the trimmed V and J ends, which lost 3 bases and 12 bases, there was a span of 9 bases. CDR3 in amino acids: CSARFQGQFF. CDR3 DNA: TGCAGTGCTAGGTTCCAGGGGCAGTTCTTC.

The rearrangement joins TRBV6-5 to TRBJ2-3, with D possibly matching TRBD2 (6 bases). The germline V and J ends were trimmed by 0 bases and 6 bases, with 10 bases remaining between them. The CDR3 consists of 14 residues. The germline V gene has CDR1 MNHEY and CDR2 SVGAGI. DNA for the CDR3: TGTGCCAGCAGTTACTCGGGACTGTGGGATACGCAGTATTTT. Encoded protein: CASSYSGLWDTQYF.

The CDR3 nucleotides are TGTGCCAGCGGAAACACAGGGAAGCAAGCTTTCTTT. It specifies CASGNTGKQAFF. V gene TRBV11-1 combines with J gene TRBJ1-1, with D perhaps matching TRBD1 (6 bases). This CDR3 is 12 amino acids long. Germline values: CDR1 SGHAT, CDR2 FQDESV (reference sequence). The V gene lost 8 bases and the J gene lost 9 bases, with 16 bases spanning the gap. The full variable domain, its missing parts supplied by reference TRBV11-1 and TRBJ1-1, is EAEVAQSPRYKITEKSQAVAFWCDPISGHATLYWYRQILGQGPELLVQFQDESVVDDSQLPKDRFSAERLKGVDSTLKIQPAELGDSAMYLCASGNTGKQAFFGQGTRLTVV.

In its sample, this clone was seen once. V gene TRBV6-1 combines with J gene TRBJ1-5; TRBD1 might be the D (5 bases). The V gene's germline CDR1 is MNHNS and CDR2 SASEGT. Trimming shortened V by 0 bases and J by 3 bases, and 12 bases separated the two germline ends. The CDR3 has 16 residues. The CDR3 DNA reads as TGTGCCAGCAGTGAAGCGCGTGGGGCACTCAATCAGCCCCAGCATTTT. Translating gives CASSEARGALNQPQHF.

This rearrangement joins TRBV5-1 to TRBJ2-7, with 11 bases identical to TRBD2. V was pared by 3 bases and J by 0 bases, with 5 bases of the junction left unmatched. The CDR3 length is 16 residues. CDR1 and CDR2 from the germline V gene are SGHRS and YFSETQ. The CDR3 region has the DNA TGCGCCAGCAGCTACCTAGCGGGAGGTATCTCCTACGAGCAGTACTTC. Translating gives CASSYLAGGISYEQYF.

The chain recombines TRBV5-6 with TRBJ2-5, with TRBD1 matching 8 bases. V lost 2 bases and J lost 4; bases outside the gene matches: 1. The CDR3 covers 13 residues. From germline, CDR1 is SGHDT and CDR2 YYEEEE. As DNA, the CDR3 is TGTGCCAGCAGCTTCAGGGGGCTAGAGACCCAGTACTTC. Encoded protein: CASSFRGLETQYF.